Below are 12 T cell receptor beta chains sequenced from a single sample in a study of T cell responses to AZD1222 COVID-19 vaccine. Measured with immunoSEQ multiplex PCR; TCRdb has only the in-frame clones, and not every one. Seen here are some 110,000 clones, around nine tenths observed once, and the top ten hold around 1.7%. This material consisted of peripheral blood, taken on day 0 of AZD1222 vaccination. These receptor sequences come from an adult in good health.

The chain combines TRBV30 with TRBJ1-4; 8 nucleotides agree with TRBD1. The CDR3 has 18 amino acids. Germline V gene sequence: CDR1 GTSNPN, CDR2 SVGIG (reference sequence). The junction had 12 bases not matched to a gene; V was cut back by 2 bases and J by 1 base. CDR3 sequence reads: CAWSSYGTGRGTNEKLFF. DNA for the CDR3: TGTGCCTGGAGTTCATACGGGACAGGAAGAGGAACTAATGAAAAACTGTTTTTT.

V usage is TRBV9 and J usage is TRBJ2-5; D not certain. Trimming shortened V by 0 bases and J by 6 bases, and 12 bases separated the two germline ends. Germline V gene lookup returns CDR1 SGDLS and CDR2 YYNGEE. The CDR3 covers 14 residues. The CDR3 coding sequence is TGTGCCAGCAGCGTAGAGGAAAGCAGGAAGACCCAGTACTTC. Its protein product is CASSVEESRKTQYF.

The chain recombines TRBV4-1 with TRBJ2-4, with a weak D call TRBD1 (5 bases). V dropped 1 base and J dropped 3 bases, with 19 bases sitting between them. Germline V lookup: CDR1 MGHRA, CDR2 YSYEKL. The length of the CDR3 is 18 residues. CDR3 DNA: TGCGCCAGCAGCCAAGGAAGGTCTCATGGCAGGGTCAAAAACATTCAGTACTTC. This sequence encodes CASSQGRSHGRVKNIQYF.

V gene TRBV6-5 combines with J gene TRBJ2-7, with D perhaps TRBD2 (5 bases). CDR1 and CDR2 (germline): MNHEY, SVGAGI. Trimming removed 5 bases from V and 6 bases from J, with 11 bases in between. The CDR3 totals 12 residues. The CDR3 spells CASSIGLFEQYV. As DNA, the CDR3 is TGTGCCAGCAGTATTGGACTCTTCGAGCAGTACGTC.

The rearrangement uses TRBV29-1 and TRBJ1-2, with a weak D call TRBD1 (6 bases). Germline V CDR1 and CDR2: SQVTM, ANQGSEA. CDR3 length: 12 amino acids. The ends were cut back, 6 bases at V and 4 bases at J, with 12 bases in the middle. The DNA for the CDR3 is TGCAGCGTCGGGGGGGCCCGCTATGGCTACACCTTC. Amino acids: CSVGGARYGYTF.

This chain uses TRBV24-1 with TRBJ1-2; 7 nucleotides align to TRBD1. V lost 2 bases to trimming and J lost 2 bases; unmatched junction nucleotides: 4. Germline V gene data show CDR1 as KGHDR and CDR2 as SFDVKD. This CDR3 comprises 15 residues. The CDR3 bases are TGTGCCACCAGTGATTCCCGACAGGGAAACTATGGCTACACCTTC. Translated, it gives CATSDSRQGNYGYTF.

This chain links TRBV7-9 with TRBJ1-6; no reliable D call. CDR1 and CDR2 (germline): SEHNR, FQNEAQ (reference sequence). This CDR3 is 14 amino acids long. Trimming stripped 1 base from V and 13 bases from J, with 14 bases between. This chain's CDR3 is CASSLGGGTPPLHF. DNA for the CDR3: TGTGCCAGCAGCTTAGGGGGAGGAACCCCCCCCCTCCACTTT.

The chain couples TRBV11-1 to TRBJ1-2, with TRBD1 matching over 8 bases. This CDR3 comprises 14 residues. Per germline, CDR1 SGHAT and CDR2 FQDESV (reference sequence). With 6 bases clipped from V and 6 bases from J, the junction kept 9 bases outside the gene matches. CDR3 DNA sequence: TGTGCCAGCAGTTCCTCAGGGGGCAGAGATGGCTACACCTTC. It translates to CASSSSGGRDGYTF.

The V and J genes are TRBV7-8 and TRBJ1-1; D gene uncertain. This CDR3 contains 11 residues. CDR1 and CDR2 (germline): SGHVS, FQNEAQ. V was pared by 5 bases and J by 8 bases, with 9 bases between. The CDR3 is CASSRANEAFF. The CDR3 bases are TGTGCCAGCAGCCGAGCCAACGAAGCTTTCTTT.

The CDR3 DNA sequence: TGTGCCAGCAGTGTCCAGGGGGCGAGCTATGGCTACACCTTC. Translated: CASSVQGASYGYTF. V gene TRBV2 combines with J gene TRBJ1-2, with 8 bases aligning to TRBD1. Germline V lookup: CDR1 SNHLY, CDR2 FYNNEI. Unmatched junction bases numbered 5, after V lost 4 bases and J lost 4 bases. This CDR3 comprises 14 residues.

This rearrangement joins TRBV4-1 to TRBJ1-2; D unresolved. V dropped 8 bases and J dropped 11 bases, with 12 bases sitting between them. The germline gives CDR1 MGHRA, CDR2 YSYEKL. The CDR3 runs 10 residues. In DNA, the CDR3 is TGCGCCAGCGGGTTGTATCCGTACACCTTC. Protein: CASGLYPYTF.

This chain connects TRBV5-1 to TRBJ2-5; the D gene could be TRBD1 or TRBD2 (5 bases each). The V gene lost 2 bases and the J gene lost 5 bases, with 10 bases spanning the gap. The CDR3 loop spans 13 amino acids. CDR1 is SGHRS, CDR2 YFSETQ, per germline. CDR3 sequence reads: CASSLLGEETQYF. CDR3 DNA sequence: TGCGCCAGCAGCTTACTAGGGGAGGAGACCCAGTACTTC.